Below are 8 T cell receptor beta chains sequenced from a single sample in a study of Graves' ophthalmopathy and Graves' hyperthyroidism. The study amplified TCR beta CDR3 regions using RNA transcripts. Second-round multiplex PCR followed a first-round RT-PCR using HTBI primers. Via MiXCR, TCRdb re-called the multiplex PCR reads, giving one row per CDR3 protein. The profile covers about 590,000 distinct CDR3 sequences, with about two fifths appearing a single time and approximately 4.1% taken by the ten largest. The sample comprised peripheral blood or thyroid tissue (not recorded which). These receptors all stem from an adult man with Graves' hyperthyroidism.

This clonotype was seen repeatedly, ten times or more. The V gene is TRBV11-2, the J gene TRBJ1-3, with D tentatively TRBD1 (5 bases). Germline lookup yields CDR1 SGHAT and CDR2 FQNNGV. CDR3 length: 16 amino acids. V was cut by 1 base and J by 1 base, with 11 bases left in between. The CDR3 DNA is TGTGCCAGCAGCTTAGCTCCAGGGAGATCTGGAAACACCATATATTTT. Encoded protein: CASSLAPGRSGNTIYF.

This rearrangement joins TRBV10-2 to TRBJ2-3; 9 nucleotides match TRBD2. J was trimmed by 1 base and V by 6 bases; bases with no gene match: 17. Germline values: CDR1 WSHSY, CDR2 SAAADI. The CDR3 is 19 amino acids. The DNA for the CDR3 is TGCGCCAGCAGACCGGGACAAGCGGGGGGTAGGAGGGGCACAGATACGCAGTATTTT. It translates to CASRPGQAGGRRGTDTQYF.

This clonotype has a handful of counts. The rearrangement joins TRBV29-1 to TRBJ2-7, with TRBD1 matching over 11 bases. The germline CDR1 and CDR2 sequences are SQVTM and ANQGSEA. The length of the CDR3 is 17 residues. Trimming took 1 base from V and 2 from J; bases not matched to a gene: 10. In DNA form, the CDR3 reads TGCAGCGTTGAAGGCCGGCTCGGGACAGGGGGTACCTACGAGCAGTACTTC. Protein: CSVEGRLGTGGTYEQYF.

This clonotype has more than one count but fewer than ten. The gene calls are TRBV7-2 and TRBJ2-7; TRBD2 matches at 11 bases. Matching the DNA end better, TRBJ2-1 makes the J call doubtful. Germline V CDR1 and CDR2: SGHTA, FQGNSA. This CDR3 is built from 15 residues. This chain's CDR3 is CASSQTSGEYNEQFF. CDR3 coding DNA: TGTGCCAGCAGCCAGACTAGCGGGGAATACAATGAGCAGTTCTTC.

For this clonotype: At one of its ends the junction is not consistent with the germline gene, which may arise from a read error. The CDR3 spells CASNLIDRSQETQYF. For the CDR3, the DNA is TGTGCCAGCAACTTAATCGACAGGAGCCAAGAGACTCAGTACTTC. The chain uses TRBV7-2 and TRBJ2-5; tentative D call: TRBD1 (6 bases). The CDR3 is 15 amino acids. Germline values: CDR1 SGHTA, CDR2 FQGNSA. The full variable domain, its missing parts supplied by reference TRBV7-2 and TRBJ2-5, is GAGVSQSPSNKVTEKGKDVELRCDPISGHTALYWYRQSLGQGLEFLIYFQGNSAPDKSGLPSDRFSAERTGGSVSTLTIQRTQQEDSAVYLCASNLIDRSQETQYFGPGTRLLVL.

CDR3 amino acids: CASSFWGGSGDEQFF. The CDR3 nucleotides are TGTGCCAGCAGCTTCTGGGGCGGGAGTGGGGATGAGCAGTTCTTC. This rearrangement joins TRBV7-2 to TRBJ2-7, with 7 bases that match TRBD2. The end of the DNA fits TRBJ2-1 better, so the J call may be wrong. Germline CDR1 is SGHTA and CDR2 is FQGNSA. This CDR3 has 15 amino acids.

With respect to this clonotype: A single base separates this from a much larger clone, so it may be a read error. The gene calls are TRBV5-1 and TRBJ1-5, with TRBD1 matching over 12 bases. CDR3 length equals 15 residues. From germline, CDR1 is SGHRS and CDR2 YFSETQ. In DNA form, the CDR3 reads TGCGACAGCAGCCCCGGGACAGGGGGCTTTCAGCCCCAGCATTTT. This translates into CDSSPGTGGFQPQHF.

With respect to this clonotype: A much larger clonotype is one base distant, so this may be a read error. The chain has TRBV20-1 and TRBJ2-5, with 7 bases aligning to TRBD2. Looked up from germline, CDR1 is DFQATT and CDR2 is SNEGSKA (reference sequence). V lost 5 bases, J lost 7 bases, and 10 bases stayed unmatched. This CDR3 is 13 amino acids long. The CDR3 DNA follows: TGCAGTGCTCGCGGGGACTATAAAGGGACCCAGTACTTC. Its translation is CSARGDYKGTQYF.